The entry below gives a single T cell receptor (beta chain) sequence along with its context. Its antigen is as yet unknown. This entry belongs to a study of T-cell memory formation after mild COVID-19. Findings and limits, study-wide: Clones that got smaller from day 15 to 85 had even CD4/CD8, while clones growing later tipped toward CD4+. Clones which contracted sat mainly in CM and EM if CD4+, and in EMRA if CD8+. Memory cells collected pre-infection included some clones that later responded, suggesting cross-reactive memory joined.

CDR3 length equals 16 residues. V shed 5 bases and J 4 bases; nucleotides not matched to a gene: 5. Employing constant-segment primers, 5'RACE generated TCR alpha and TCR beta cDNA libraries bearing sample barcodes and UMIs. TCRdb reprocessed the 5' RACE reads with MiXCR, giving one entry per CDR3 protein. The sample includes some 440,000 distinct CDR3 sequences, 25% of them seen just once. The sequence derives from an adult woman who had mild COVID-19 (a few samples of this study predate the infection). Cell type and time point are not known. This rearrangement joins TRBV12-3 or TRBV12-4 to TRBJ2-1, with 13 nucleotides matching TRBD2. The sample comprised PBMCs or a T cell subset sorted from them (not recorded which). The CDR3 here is CASSIMTSGRYNEQFF. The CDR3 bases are TGTGCCAGCAGTATCATGACTAGCGGGAGGTACAATGAGCAGTTCTTC.